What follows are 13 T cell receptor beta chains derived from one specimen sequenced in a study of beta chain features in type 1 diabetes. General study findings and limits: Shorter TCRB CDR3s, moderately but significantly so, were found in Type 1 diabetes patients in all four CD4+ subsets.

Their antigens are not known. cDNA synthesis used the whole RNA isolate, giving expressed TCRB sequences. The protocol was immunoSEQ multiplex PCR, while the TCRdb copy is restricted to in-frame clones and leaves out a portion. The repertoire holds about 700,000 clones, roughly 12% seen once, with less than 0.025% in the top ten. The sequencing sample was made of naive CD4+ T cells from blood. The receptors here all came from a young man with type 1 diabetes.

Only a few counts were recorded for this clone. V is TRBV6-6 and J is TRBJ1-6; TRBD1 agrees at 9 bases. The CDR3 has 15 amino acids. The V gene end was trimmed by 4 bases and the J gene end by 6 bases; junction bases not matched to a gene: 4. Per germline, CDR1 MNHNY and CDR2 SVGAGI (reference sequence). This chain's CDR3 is CASSSGQGRNSPLHF. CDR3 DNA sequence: TGTGCCAGCAGTTCCGGACAGGGGCGTAATTCACCCCTCCACTTT.

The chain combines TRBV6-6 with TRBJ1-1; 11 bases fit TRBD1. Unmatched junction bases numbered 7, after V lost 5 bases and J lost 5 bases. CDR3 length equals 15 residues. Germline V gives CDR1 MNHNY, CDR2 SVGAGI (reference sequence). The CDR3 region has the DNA TGTGCCAGCAGTAAGGACAGGGGGCAGGGGACTGAAGCTTTCTTT. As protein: CASSKDRGQGTEAFF.

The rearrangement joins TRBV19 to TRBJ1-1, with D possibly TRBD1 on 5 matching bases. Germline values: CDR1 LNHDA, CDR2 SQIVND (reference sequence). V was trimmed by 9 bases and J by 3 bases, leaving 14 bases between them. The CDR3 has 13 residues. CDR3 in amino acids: CASNEAGHTEAFF. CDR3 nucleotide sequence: TGTGCCAGCAATGAGGCAGGGCACACTGAAGCTTTCTTT.

CDR3 DNA: TGCGCCAGCACTCACGGACAGGGAAACACCGGGGAGCTGTTTTTT. Its translation is CASTHGQGNTGELFF. The chain links TRBV4-1 to TRBJ2-2; 8 bases match TRBD1. In germline, CDR1 is MGHRA, CDR2 YSYEKL. Trimming took 7 bases from V and 2 from J; bases not matched to a gene: 6. The CDR3 spans 15 residues.

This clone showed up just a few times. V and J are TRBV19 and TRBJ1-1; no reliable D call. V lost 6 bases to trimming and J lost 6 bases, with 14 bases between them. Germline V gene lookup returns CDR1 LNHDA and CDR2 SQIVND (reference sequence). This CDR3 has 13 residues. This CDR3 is CASRGREGAEAFF. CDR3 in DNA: TGTGCCAGTAGAGGACGGGAAGGCGCTGAAGCTTTCTTT.

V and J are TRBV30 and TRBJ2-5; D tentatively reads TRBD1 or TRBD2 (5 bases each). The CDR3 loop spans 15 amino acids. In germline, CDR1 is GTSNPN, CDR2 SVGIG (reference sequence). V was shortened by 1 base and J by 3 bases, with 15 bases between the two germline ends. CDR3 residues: CAWSDPGPPKETQYF. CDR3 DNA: TGTGCCTGGAGTGATCCGGGACCGCCGAAAGAGACCCAGTACTTC. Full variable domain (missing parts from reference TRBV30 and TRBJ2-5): SQTIHQWPATLVQPVGSPLSLECTVEGTSNPNLYWYRQAAGRGLQLLFYSVGIGQISSEVPQNLSASRPQDRQFILSSKKLLLSDSGFYLCAWSDPGPPKETQYFGPGTRLLVL.

As DNA, the CDR3 is TGTGCCAGCAGTTACCGGGGGATAGACGAGCAGTACTTC. Translated, it gives CASSYRGIDEQYF. The V gene is TRBV27, the J gene TRBJ2-7; the D gene is possibly TRBD2 (6 bases). Trimming cost V 4 bases and J 5 bases, with 12 bases left between them. The CDR3 covers 13 residues. Germline lookup yields CDR1 MNHEY and CDR2 SMNVEV (reference sequence).

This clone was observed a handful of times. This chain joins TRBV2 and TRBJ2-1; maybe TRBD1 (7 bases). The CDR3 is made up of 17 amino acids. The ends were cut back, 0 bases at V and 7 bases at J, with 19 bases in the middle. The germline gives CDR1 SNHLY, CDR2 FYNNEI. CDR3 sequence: CASSEAVGGGRRNEQFF. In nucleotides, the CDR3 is TGTGCCAGCAGTGAAGCTGTAGGAGGGGGCCGTAGGAATGAGCAGTTCTTC.

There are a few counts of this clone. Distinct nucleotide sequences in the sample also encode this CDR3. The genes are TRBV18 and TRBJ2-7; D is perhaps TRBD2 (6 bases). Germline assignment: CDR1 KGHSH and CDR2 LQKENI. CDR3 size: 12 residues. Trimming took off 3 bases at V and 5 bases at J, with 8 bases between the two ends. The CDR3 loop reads CASSPGGNEQYF. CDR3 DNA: TGTGCCAGCTCACCTGGGGGGAACGAGCAGTACTTC.

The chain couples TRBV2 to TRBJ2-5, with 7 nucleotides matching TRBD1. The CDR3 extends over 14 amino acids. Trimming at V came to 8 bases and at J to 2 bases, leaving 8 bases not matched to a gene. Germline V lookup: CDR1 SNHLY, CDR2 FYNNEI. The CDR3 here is CASGAQGRQETQYF. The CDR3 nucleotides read TGTGCCAGCGGGGCACAGGGGAGACAAGAGACCCAGTACTTC.

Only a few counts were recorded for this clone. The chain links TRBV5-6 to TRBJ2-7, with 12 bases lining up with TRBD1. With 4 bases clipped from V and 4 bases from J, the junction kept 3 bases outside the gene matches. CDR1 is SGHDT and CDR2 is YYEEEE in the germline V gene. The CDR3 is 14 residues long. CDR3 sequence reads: CASSRGQGAYEQYF. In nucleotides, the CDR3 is TGTGCCAGCAGCAGGGGACAGGGGGCATACGAGCAGTACTTC.

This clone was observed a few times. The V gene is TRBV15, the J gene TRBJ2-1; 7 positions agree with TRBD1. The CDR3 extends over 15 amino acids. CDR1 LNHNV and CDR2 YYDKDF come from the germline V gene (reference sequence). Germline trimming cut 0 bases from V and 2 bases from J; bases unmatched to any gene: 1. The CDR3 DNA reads TGTGCCACCAGCAGAGATCAGGGGGCCTACAATGAGCAGTTCTTC. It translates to CATSRDQGAYNEQFF.

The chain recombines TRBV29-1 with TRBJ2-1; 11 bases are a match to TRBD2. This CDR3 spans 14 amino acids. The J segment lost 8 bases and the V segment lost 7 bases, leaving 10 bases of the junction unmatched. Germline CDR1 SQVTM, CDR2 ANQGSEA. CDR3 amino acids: CSARPTSGVDEQFF. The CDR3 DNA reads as TGCAGCGCAAGACCGACTAGCGGGGTGGATGAGCAGTTCTTC.